Included here is one T cell receptor (beta chain) sequence, with context. Its antigen is unidentified. This entry is derived from a study of blood T cells in healthy people across ages. Study observations and caveats: TCR beta diversity correlated strongly with naive T cell percentage. Age advanced and TCR beta diversity per million T cells fell, roughly linearly.

Using a J-beta primer mix together with a sample-barcoded 5' primer, a second PCR was run for roughly 6 to 11 cycles. Each cDNA molecule received a tag from a template-switch adaptor that had 12 random nucleotides. TCRdb reprocessed the 5' RACE reads with MiXCR, giving one entry per CDR3 protein. Of 1.5 million to 2 million distinct CDR3 sequences in the sample, 30% to 40% are singletons; the top ten hold 11%. No fewer than 7 million PBMCs went into each sample. The clonotype was recovered from a woman in her twenties or thirties in good health. Sequences were obtained from blood.

The CDR3 sequence: CASSNPVGGVLSSYNEQFF. CDR3 nucleotide sequence: TGTGCCAGCAGTAATCCCGTGGGGGGGGTCCTGAGCTCCTACAATGAGCAGTTCTTC. The rearrangement uses TRBV2 and TRBJ2-1, with TRBD2 identical over 7 bases. CDR3 length: 19 residues. The V gene's germline CDR1 is SNHLY and CDR2 FYNNEI. The V and J ends lost 5 bases and 0 bases, in that order; junction bases with no gene match: 16.